What follows describes a single TCR beta chain. Its specificity is unknown. A much larger clone differs from this one at a single base, so this may be a read error. The sample is drawn from a study of T cells in Graves' hyperthyroidism and ophthalmopathy. The study, taken as a whole, reports: Blood also carried most thyroid clonotypes expanded above 0.001. Ophthalmopathy onset followed model prediction by a median approximately 7 months.

There are 13 residues in the CDR3. Germline values: CDR1 SNHLY, CDR2 FYNNEI. Trimming removed 11 bases from V and 4 bases from J, with 17 bases in between. Amplified TCR beta CDR3 regions came from RNA transcripts. The HTBI primer set drove a first-round RT-PCR of the TCR CDR3. TCRdb re-derived calls from the multiplex PCR reads in MiXCR, one entry per CDR3 protein. The sample records about 760,000 distinct CDR3 sequences, around a third being singletons. Newly diagnosed hyperthyroidism patients aged 18 to 65 years had disease lasting under 2 months. PBMCs were collected from an approximately 9 ml volume of fresh peripheral blood.

V gene TRBV2 combines with J gene TRBJ1-2, with D possibly being TRBD1 (6 bases). This clonotype was obtained from a woman aged 40 to 55 with Graves' hyperthyroidism. The material sequenced was blood. CDR3 nucleotides: TGTGCCGGTGGACAGAGTAAGTCCTATGGCTACACCTTC. Translated, it gives CAGGQSKSYGYTF.